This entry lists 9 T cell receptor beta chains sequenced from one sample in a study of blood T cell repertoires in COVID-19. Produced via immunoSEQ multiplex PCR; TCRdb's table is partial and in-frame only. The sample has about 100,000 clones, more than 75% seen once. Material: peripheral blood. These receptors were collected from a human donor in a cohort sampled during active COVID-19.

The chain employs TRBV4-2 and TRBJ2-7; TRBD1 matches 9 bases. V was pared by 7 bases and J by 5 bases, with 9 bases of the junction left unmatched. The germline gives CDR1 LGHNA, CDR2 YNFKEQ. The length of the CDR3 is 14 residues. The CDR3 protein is CASTPTGGRDEQYF. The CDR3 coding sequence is TGTGCCAGCACCCCGACAGGGGGTCGGGACGAGCAGTACTTC.

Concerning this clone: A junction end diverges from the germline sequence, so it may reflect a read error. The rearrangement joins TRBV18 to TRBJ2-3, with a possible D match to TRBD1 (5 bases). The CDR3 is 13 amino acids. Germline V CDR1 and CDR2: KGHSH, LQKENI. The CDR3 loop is CASSPPQGDTQYF. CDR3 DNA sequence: TGTGCCAGCTCCCCACCTCAGGGAGATACGCAGTATTTT.

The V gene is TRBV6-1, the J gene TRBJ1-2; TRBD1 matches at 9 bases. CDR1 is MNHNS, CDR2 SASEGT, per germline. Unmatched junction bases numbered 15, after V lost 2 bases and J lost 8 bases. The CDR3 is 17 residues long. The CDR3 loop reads CASSELWDRETSGGYTF. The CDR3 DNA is TGTGCCAGCAGTGAACTGTGGGACAGGGAAACGTCGGGCGGCTACACCTTC.

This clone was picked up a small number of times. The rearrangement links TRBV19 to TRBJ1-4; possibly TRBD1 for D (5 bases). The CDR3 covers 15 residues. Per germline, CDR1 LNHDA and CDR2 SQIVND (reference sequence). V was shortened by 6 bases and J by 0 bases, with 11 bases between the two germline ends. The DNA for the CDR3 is TGTGCCAGTAGCCCAGGGTTCGCAACTAATGAAAAACTGTTTTTT. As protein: CASSPGFATNEKLFF.

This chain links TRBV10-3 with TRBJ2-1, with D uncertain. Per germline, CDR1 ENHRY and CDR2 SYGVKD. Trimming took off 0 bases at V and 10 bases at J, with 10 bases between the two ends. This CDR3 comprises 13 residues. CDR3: CAISESSWSEQFF. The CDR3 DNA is TGTGCCATCAGTGAGTCTTCATGGAGCGAGCAGTTCTTC.

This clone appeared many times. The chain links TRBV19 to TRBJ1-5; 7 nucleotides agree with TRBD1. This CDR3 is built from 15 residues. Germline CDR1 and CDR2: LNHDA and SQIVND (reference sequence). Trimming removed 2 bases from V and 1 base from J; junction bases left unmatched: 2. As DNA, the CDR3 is TGTGCCAGTAGTATAAACAGGGGAAGCAATCAGCCCCAGCATTTT. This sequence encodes CASSINRGSNQPQHF.

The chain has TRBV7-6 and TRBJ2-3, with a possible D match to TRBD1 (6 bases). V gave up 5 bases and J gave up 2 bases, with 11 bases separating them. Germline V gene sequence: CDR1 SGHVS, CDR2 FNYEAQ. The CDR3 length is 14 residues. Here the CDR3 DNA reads TGTGCCAGCAGCATCCGGGACAACACAGATACGCAGTATTTT. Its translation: CASSIRDNTDTQYF. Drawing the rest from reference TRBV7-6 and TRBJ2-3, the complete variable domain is GAGVSQSPRYKVTKRGQDVALRCDPISGHVSLYWYRQALGQGPEFLTYFNYEAQQDKSGLPNDRFSAERPEGSISTLTIQRTEQRDSAMYRCASSIRDNTDTQYFGPGTRLTVL.

The CDR3 DNA reads as TGTGCCAGCAACCAGGACAGGGTTAGTTACGAGCAGTACTTC. It encodes CASNQDRVSYEQYF. J is TRBJ2-7 and V is TRBV7-2; 8 bases map to TRBD1. Germline lookup yields CDR1 SGHTA and CDR2 FQGNSA. The CDR3 length is 14 residues. Trimming cost V 7 bases and J 4 bases; bases outside gene matches: 9. The whole variable domain, filled in from reference TRBV7-2 and TRBJ2-7, reads GAGVSQSPSNKVTEKGKDVELRCDPISGHTALYWYRQSLGQGLEFLIYFQGNSAPDKSGLPSDRFSAERTGGSVSTLTIQRTQQEDSAVYLCASNQDRVSYEQYFGPGTRLTVT.

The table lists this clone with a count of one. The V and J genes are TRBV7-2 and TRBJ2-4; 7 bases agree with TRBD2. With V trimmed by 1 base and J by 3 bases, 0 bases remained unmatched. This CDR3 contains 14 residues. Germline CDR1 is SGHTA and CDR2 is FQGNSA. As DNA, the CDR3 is TGTGCCAGCAGCTTAGGGGAGGGCAAAAACATTCAGTACTTC. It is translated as CASSLGEGKNIQYF.